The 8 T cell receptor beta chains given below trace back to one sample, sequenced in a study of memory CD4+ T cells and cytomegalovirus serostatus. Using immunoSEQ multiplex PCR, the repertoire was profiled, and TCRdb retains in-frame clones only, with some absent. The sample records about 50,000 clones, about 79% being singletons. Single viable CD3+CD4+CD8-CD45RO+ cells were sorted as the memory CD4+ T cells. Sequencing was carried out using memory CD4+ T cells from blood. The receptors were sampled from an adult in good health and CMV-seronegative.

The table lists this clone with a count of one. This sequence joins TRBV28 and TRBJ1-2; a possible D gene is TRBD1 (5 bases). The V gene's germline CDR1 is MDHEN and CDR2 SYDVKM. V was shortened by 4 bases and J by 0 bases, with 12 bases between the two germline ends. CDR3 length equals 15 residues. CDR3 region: CASSSPGRANYGYTF. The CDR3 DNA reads TGTGCCAGCAGTTCCCCGGGACGGGCTAACTATGGCTACACCTTC.

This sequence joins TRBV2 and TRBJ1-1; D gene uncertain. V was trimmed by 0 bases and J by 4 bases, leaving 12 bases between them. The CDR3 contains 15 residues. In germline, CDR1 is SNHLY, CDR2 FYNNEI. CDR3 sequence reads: CASSEATAAGTEAFF. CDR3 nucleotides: TGTGCCAGCAGTGAAGCAACGGCGGCGGGCACTGAAGCTTTCTTT.

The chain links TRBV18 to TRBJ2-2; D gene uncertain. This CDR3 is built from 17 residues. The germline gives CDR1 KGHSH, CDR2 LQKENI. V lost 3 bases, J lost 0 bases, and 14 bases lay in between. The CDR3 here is CASSPLSGVANTGELFF. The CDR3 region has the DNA TGTGCCAGCTCACCGCTCTCGGGCGTCGCGAACACCGGGGAGCTGTTTTTT.

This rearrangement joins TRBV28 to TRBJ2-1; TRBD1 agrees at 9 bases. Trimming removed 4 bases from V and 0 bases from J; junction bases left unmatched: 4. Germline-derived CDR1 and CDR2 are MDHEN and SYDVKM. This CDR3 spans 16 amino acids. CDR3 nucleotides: TGTGCCAGCAGTTCACAGGGGGCCCACTCCTACAATGAGCAGTTCTTC. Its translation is CASSSQGAHSYNEQFF.

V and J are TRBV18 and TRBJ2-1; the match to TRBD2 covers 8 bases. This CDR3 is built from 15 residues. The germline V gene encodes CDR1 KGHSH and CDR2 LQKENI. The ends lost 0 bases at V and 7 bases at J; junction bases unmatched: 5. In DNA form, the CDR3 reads TGTGCCAGCTCACCACCGGGGACTAGTTATAATGAGCAGTTCTTC. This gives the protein CASSPPGTSYNEQFF. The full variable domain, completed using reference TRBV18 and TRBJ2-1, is NAGVMQNPRHLVRRRGQEARLRCSPMKGHSHVYWYRQLPEEGLKFMVYLQKENIIDESGMPKERFSAEFPKEGPSILRIQQVVRGDSAAYFCASSPPGTSYNEQFFGPGTRLTVL.

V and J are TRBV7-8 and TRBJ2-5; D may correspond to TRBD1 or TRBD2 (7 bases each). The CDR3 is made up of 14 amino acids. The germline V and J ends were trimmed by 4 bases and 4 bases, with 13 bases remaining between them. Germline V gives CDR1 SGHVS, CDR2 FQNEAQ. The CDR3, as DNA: TGTGCCAGCAGCTCAGGGGGGGTTGGAGAGACCCAGTACTTC. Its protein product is CASSSGGVGETQYF.

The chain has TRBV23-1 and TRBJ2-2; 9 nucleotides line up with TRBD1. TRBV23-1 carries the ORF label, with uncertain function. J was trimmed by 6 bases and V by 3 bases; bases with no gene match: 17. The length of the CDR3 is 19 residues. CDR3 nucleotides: TGCGCCAGCAGTCATTGGATAAGGGGACAGGGTTTGTTGGCCGGGGAGCTGTTTTTT. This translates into CASSHWIRGQGLLAGELFF.

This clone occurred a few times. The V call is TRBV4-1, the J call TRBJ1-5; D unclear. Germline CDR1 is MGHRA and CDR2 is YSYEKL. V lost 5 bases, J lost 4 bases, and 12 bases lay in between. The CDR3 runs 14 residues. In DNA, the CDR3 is TGCGCCAGCAGCAGAATGGTAGGGAATCAGCCCCAGCATTTT. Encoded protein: CASSRMVGNQPQHF.